The 22 T cell receptor beta chains in this list originate from one sample, sequenced in a study of monozygotic twins with inflammatory bowel disease (dated by TCRdb to between 2017 and 2020). Library creation used 5' RACE. The data were produced on an Illumina HiSeq 2500. Each CDR3 protein sequence appears as one entry after TCRdb reprocessed the reads, and no DNA is included. The sample table gives around 450,000 distinct CDR3 sequences. The ten largest clones represent around 2.4% of the sample. The source material was blood. These receptors came from a human donor with ulcerative colitis or Crohn's disease, or a healthy co-twin of an affected twin (not recorded which).

The CDR3 loop is CASITGGTTTNEKLFF. This rearrangement joins TRBV2 to TRBJ1-4; TCRdb names TRBD1, which stays unverified in the absence of DNA. Germline CDR1 and CDR2: SNHLY and FYNNEI. The CDR3 loop spans 16 amino acids. Looking up the rest from reference TRBV2 and TRBJ1-4 gives the full variable domain: EPEVTQTPSHQVTQMGQEVILRCVPISNHLYFYWYRQILGQKVEFLVSFYNNEISEKSEIFDDQFSVERPDGSNFTLKIRSTKLEDSAMYFCASITGGTTTNEKLFFGSGTQLSVL.

V and J are TRBV11-2 and TRBJ2-3; TCRdb selects TRBD1, and the lack of DNA leaves this call unchecked. Germline V gene data show CDR1 as SGHAT and CDR2 as FQNNGV. The CDR3 sequence is 16 residues long. The CDR3 sequence: CASSLETGFFTDTQYF.

The rearrangement links TRBV11-2 to TRBJ2-3; the D call of TRBD1 rests on TCRdb alone, since no DNA is present to check it. Germline V lookup: CDR1 SGHAT, CDR2 FQNNGV. The CDR3 has 15 amino acids. The CDR3 here is CASSSNGGRADTQYF.

The rearrangement uses TRBV12-3 or TRBV12-4 and TRBJ2-1; lacking DNA, the TRBD2 call made by TCRdb goes unchecked. This CDR3 comprises 13 residues. This CDR3 is CASTPDFENEQFF.

This sequence joins TRBV4-2 and TRBJ2-7. CDR1 is LGHNA and CDR2 is YNFKEQ in the germline V gene. The CDR3 consists of 14 residues. The chain's CDR3 is CASSREANDYEQYF.

The V and J genes are TRBV4-2 and TRBJ2-3; TCRdb selects TRBD2, and the lack of DNA leaves this call unchecked. Germline-derived CDR1 and CDR2 are LGHNA and YNFKEQ. The CDR3 is 16 amino acids. The CDR3 is CASSQSLATSTDTQYF.

This chain connects TRBV28 to TRBJ2-3; the D gene TCRdb calls, TRBD1, cannot be checked with no DNA. Germline values: CDR1 MDHEN, CDR2 SYDVKM. This CDR3 has 16 residues. The CDR3 here is CASSAGGTAYTDTQYF.

The chain is built from TRBV29-1 and TRBJ2-7; the TRBD1 assignment by TCRdb is unverifiable without DNA. This CDR3 has 13 residues. CDR1 and CDR2 (germline): SQVTM, ANQGSEA. CDR3: CSVEEQGADEQYF.

V is TRBV6-5 and J is TRBJ1-5; absent DNA, TCRdb's TRBD1 call cannot be checked. The CDR3 is 16 residues long. Germline CDR1 MNHEY, CDR2 SVGAGI. The CDR3 sequence is CASSSAGTGMNQPQHF.

The chain links TRBV20-1 to TRBJ2-3; TCRdb's D call of TRBD2 is untestable without DNA. The CDR3 extends over 13 amino acids. CDR1 and CDR2 (germline): DFQATT, SNEGSKA (reference sequence). Here the CDR3 reads CSAPPGGGDTQYF.

The V gene is TRBV5-5, the J gene TRBJ1-1. The CDR3 is 13 amino acids. Germline lookup yields CDR1 SGHKS and CDR2 YYEKEE (reference sequence). The CDR3 spells CASSFNLRTEAFF.

This chain links TRBV20-1 with TRBJ1-2; the D call of TRBD1 rests on TCRdb alone, since no DNA is present to check it. Germline CDR1 is DFQATT and CDR2 is SNEGSKA (reference sequence). The CDR3 has 16 residues. This chain's CDR3 is CSALDRYSGANYGYTF.

The V and J genes are TRBV4-1 and TRBJ2-1; TCRdb's D call of TRBD2 is untestable without DNA. Germline loops: CDR1 MGHRA, CDR2 YSYEKL. The CDR3 consists of 16 residues. This CDR3 is CASSPLGPSGNNEQFF.

The chain uses TRBV19 and TRBJ1-1; the D call from TCRdb, TRBD1, cannot be confirmed without DNA. CDR3 length: 14 residues. Germline assignment: CDR1 LNHDA and CDR2 SQIVND (reference sequence). The CDR3 spells CASSIRSGDTEAFF.

The chain's CDR3 is CASSLLPRTEAFF. The chain combines TRBV27 with TRBJ1-1; TCRdb gives TRBD1 as the D gene, but with no DNA this cannot be confirmed. The length of the CDR3 is 13 residues. Germline V gives CDR1 MNHEY, CDR2 SMNVEV (reference sequence).

The rearrangement links TRBV4-2 to TRBJ2-6; the TCRdb call, TRBD1, lacks DNA for checking. The CDR3 runs 20 residues. Germline V gives CDR1 LGHNA, CDR2 YNFKEQ. CDR3 protein: CASSQVIGTGRLPGANVLTF.

The rearrangement links TRBV7-2 to TRBJ2-3; the TCRdb D gene call, TRBD2, has no DNA to confirm it. CDR1 and CDR2 (germline): SGHTA, FQGNSA. This CDR3 is built from 12 residues. The CDR3 here is CAIGGRADTQYF.

The rearrangement links TRBV24-1 to TRBJ2-5; TCRdb calls TRBD1, which cannot be checked without DNA. CDR3 length equals 19 residues. Germline V CDR1 and CDR2: KGHDR, SFDVKD. The CDR3 sequence is CATSDPRTGSSAFQETQYF.

The CDR3: CASSQAPHGGGFNEQFF. This chain links TRBV4-1 with TRBJ2-1; without DNA, the TCRdb call of TRBD2 cannot be checked. Germline V lookup: CDR1 MGHRA, CDR2 YSYEKL. The length of the CDR3 is 17 residues.

This chain joins TRBV5-1 and TRBJ1-2; TCRdb returns TRBD1, unconfirmable since there is no DNA. This CDR3 region has 17 residues. The germline CDR1 and CDR2 sequences are SGHRS and YFSETQ. The CDR3 protein is CASGPQPTGGSNYGYTF.

The rearrangement uses TRBV20-1 and TRBJ1-4; lacking DNA, the TRBD1 call made by TCRdb goes unchecked. The CDR3 runs 16 residues. From germline, CDR1 is DFQATT and CDR2 SNEGSKA (reference sequence). This CDR3 reads CSASGSPGLANEKLFF.

The rearrangement joins TRBV18 to TRBJ1-1. Germline V CDR1 and CDR2: KGHSH, LQKENI. The CDR3 runs to 14 residues. The CDR3 region is CASSPGLIGPEAFF.